This T cell receptor beta chain came from a study of blood T cell repertoires in COVID-19 (dated by TCRdb to between 2020 and 2021). About the full investigation: The collaborator samples originated in the United States, Italy and Spain and spanned the acute and convalescent phases of COVID-19. The prospective study material was composed of cDNA or gDNA derived from T cells, B-cell-depleted T cells, or PBMCs. The dataset comprised deeply sampled blood TCRbeta repertoires from subjects exposed to, actively infected with, or recovered from COVID-19. The repertoires were released in a freely available public database intended as a resource for research on the immune response to SARS-CoV-2. Samples were obtained from the ongoing ImmuneRACE study (first 160 participants) and from 1,254 subjects provided by 6 global collaborators. Nearly every sample came with metadata listing a de-identified subject ID, COVID-19 status, age in years and sex. Where available, HLA class I and class II types were obtained from metadata supplied by the sample provider rather than from assay-based typing. The research as a whole found: Clinical and demographic metadata were provided uncurated, with the amount varying by source and participant.

The collaborating institutions used their own protocols to collect whole blood in K2EDTA tubes. Collaborator samples were shipped for TCRbeta analysis as frozen whole blood, isolated PBMCs, or DNA extracted from either sample type. Counted from cysteine to phenylalanine, this CDR3 has 14 amino acids. The DNA shown is the 42-base CDR3, in frame from base 1. Deletion took 7 bases off V and 2 bases off J, with a span of 16 bases between the germline ends. The germline V gene yields SGHRS for CDR1 and YFSETQ for CDR2. This clone occurred once. Its antigen is not yet known. No clone much larger than this one lies a single base away; base qualities are absent. TCRbeta CDR3 regions were amplified from genomic DNA using the immunoSEQ Assay, a bias-controlled multiplex PCR. The published analysis was carried out like this. The number of nucleated cells in each sample was estimated from the amplification of reference gene primers within the assay. To quantify the absolute abundance of each unique TCRbeta CDR3 rearrangement, sequence reads were collapsed and filtered. Productive Simpson clonality was computed per sample as the square root of Simpson's diversity index over productive rearrangements. In TCRdb, the immuneACCESS table is reduced to in-frame sequences with V and J assigned. These tables do not hold every clone; where another copy was compared, an unresolved V gene accounts for under half, and the others remain unexplained. That table furnishes V, J and clone size, whereas the DNA furnished D and trimming. The sample profile shows under 350,000 clones; around nine tenths of them were found once. The ten largest clones represent approximately 4.2% of the sample.

Material for sequencing was peripheral blood. The chain is assembled from TRBV5-1 and TRBJ2-7, and the D gene may be TRBD2, 5 bases matching. This TCR derives from a man in his forties or fifties with acute or convalescent COVID-19. The CDR3: CASGESGFTYEQYF. At the DNA level, the sequence is TGCGCCAGCGGGGAGTCAGGTTTCACCTACGAGCAGTACTTC.